Below are 27 T cell receptor beta chains sequenced from a single sample in a study of OX40 agonist ivuxolimab in advanced cancers. Using immunoSEQ multiplex PCR, the repertoire was profiled, and TCRdb retains in-frame clones only, with some absent. The sample carries some 74,000 clones, around 90% recorded once. Sequencing was performed on CD4+ or CD8+ T cells sorted from blood, taken in a trial of the OX40 agonist ivuxolimab. Receptors were obtained from an adult with an advanced solid tumor such as melanoma, head and neck, liver or kidney cancer.

This chain uses TRBV9 with TRBJ2-6, with D unresolved. The germline V gene encodes CDR1 SGDLS and CDR2 YYNGEE. With 0 bases removed from V and 4 bases from J, the gap between germline ends came to 2 bases. The CDR3 covers 13 residues. DNA for the CDR3: TGTGCCAGCAGCGTAGGGGGGGCCAACGTCCTGACTTTC. This encodes CASSVGGANVLTF. The full variable domain, completed using reference TRBV9 and TRBJ2-6, is DSGVTQTPKHLITATGQRVTLRCSPRSGDLSVYWYQQSLDQGLQFLIQYYNGEERAKGNILERFSAQQFPDLHSELNLSSLELGDSALYFCASSVGGANVLTFGAGSRLTVL.

This chain links TRBV6-6 with TRBJ1-5; D might be TRBD1 (6 bases). From germline, CDR1 is MNHNY and CDR2 SVGAGI (reference sequence). CDR3 length: 15 residues. V gave up 8 bases and J gave up 6 bases, with 20 bases separating them. The CDR3 region is CASRKSGASGQPQHF. CDR3 sequence (DNA): TGTGCCAGCCGTAAGTCGGGGGCTAGTGGTCAGCCCCAGCATTTT.

This clone was seen more than once but under ten times. The J gene is TRBJ1-1, the V gene TRBV29-1; D is ambiguous. Germline lookup yields CDR1 SQVTM and CDR2 ANQGSEA. The CDR3 is 11 residues long. V was cut by 4 bases and J by 4 bases, with 7 bases left in between. CDR3 coding DNA: TGCAGCGTTGGGAGGGCCACTGAAGCTTTCTTT. It encodes CSVGRATEAFF.

The chain joins TRBV18 to TRBJ2-6; D might be TRBD1 or TRBD2, each matching 6 bases. Germline V CDR1 and CDR2: KGHSH, LQKENI. The CDR3 totals 17 residues. The V end lost 3 bases, the J end lost 2 bases, and 14 bases lay between the germline ends. The CDR3 region is CASSPREGGTGANVLTF. DNA of the CDR3: TGTGCCAGCTCACCCCGAGAGGGGGGAACTGGGGCCAACGTCCTGACTTTC.

The CDR3 nucleotides read TGTGCCAGCAGTGAATTGCAGGGGGGTTGGTACGAGCAGTACTTC. It yields the protein CASSELQGGWYEQYF. V usage is TRBV2 and J usage is TRBJ2-5; D possibly corresponds to TRBD1 (7 bases). The closer fit of TRBJ2-7 to the DNA end suggests the J call may be wrong. Germline V gene data show CDR1 as SNHLY and CDR2 as FYNNEI. This CDR3 is 15 amino acids long.

The V gene is TRBV28, the J gene TRBJ1-2; TRBD1 is a possible D gene (5 bases). Trimming took 8 bases from V and 4 from J, leaving 17 bases between them. CDR3 size: 14 residues. Germline-derived CDR1 and CDR2 are MDHEN and SYDVKM. CDR3 sequence (DNA): TGTGCCAGCCGGCCCCCCACAGGTTCCTATGGCTACACCTTC. Its protein is CASRPPTGSYGYTF.

The chain uses TRBV5-1 and TRBJ2-1; no clear D. The germline CDR1 and CDR2 sequences are SGHRS and YFSETQ. The CDR3 extends over 13 amino acids. V dropped 1 base and J dropped 10 bases, with 12 bases sitting between them. CDR3 residues: CASSLIGLPEQFF. Written as DNA, the CDR3 is TGCGCCAGCAGCTTGATCGGTCTTCCCGAGCAGTTCTTC.

Only a few counts were recorded for this clone. A far larger clone differs by one base, so this is likely a read error. CDR3 in amino acids: CASSSKTGGDGYTF. CDR3 nucleotide sequence: TGTGCCAGCAGCTCCAAGACAGGGGGCGACGGCTACACCTTC. This chain joins TRBV5-6 and TRBJ1-2, with TRBD1 matching over 10 bases. Trimming took 3 bases from V and 8 from J; bases not matched to a gene: 7. The CDR3 spans 14 residues. Germline V lookup: CDR1 SGHDT, CDR2 YYEEEE. Full variable domain (remainder filled in from reference TRBV5-6 and TRBJ1-2): DAGVTQSPTHLIKTRGQQVTLRCSPKSGHDTVSWYQQALGQGPQFIFQYYEEEERQRGNFPDRFSGHQFPNYSSELNVNALLLGDSALYLCASSSKTGGDGYTFGSGTRLTVV.

The chain has TRBV19 and TRBJ2-2; TRBD1 aligns across 8 bases. V dropped 5 bases and J dropped 2; count of bases not matched to a gene: 7. The V gene's germline CDR1 is LNHDA and CDR2 SQIVND (reference sequence). The CDR3 runs to 16 residues. In DNA form, the CDR3 reads TGTGCCAGTAGTTCAACCGGGACAGGTAACACCGGGGAGCTGTTTTTT. Translation: CASSSTGTGNTGELFF.

V usage is TRBV5-4 and J usage is TRBJ2-1, with D possibly TRBD2 on 6 matching bases. Germline V gene sequence: CDR1 SGHNT, CDR2 YYREEE (reference sequence). Trimming pared 4 bases from V and 7 bases from J, leaving 15 bases between. The CDR3 runs 14 residues. This CDR3 reads CASSPELAGNEQFF. The CDR3 DNA reads as TGTGCCAGCAGCCCGGAGTTGGCGGGAAATGAGCAGTTCTTC.

This clone was seen once. The chain links TRBV6-6 to TRBJ1-2, with TRBD1 matching over 7 bases. The CDR3 has 12 amino acids. Trimming cost V 7 bases and J 8 bases; bases outside gene matches: 7. CDR1 MNHNY and CDR2 SVGAGI come from the germline V gene (reference sequence). The CDR3, as DNA: TGTGCCAGCATGCAAGGGGGCTTGGGCTACACCTTC. Protein sequence: CASMQGGLGYTF.

The chain carries TRBV7-3 and TRBJ2-6, with 7 bases matching TRBD1. Looked up from germline, CDR1 is SGHTA and CDR2 is FQGTGA. After removal of 5 bases from V and 1 base from J, the junction contained 8 bases not matched to a gene. The CDR3 extends over 17 amino acids. The CDR3 sequence: CASSLTGASSGANVLTF. Here the CDR3 DNA reads TGTGCCAGCAGCCTCACAGGGGCGTCTTCTGGGGCCAACGTCCTGACTTTC.

The chain links TRBV15 to TRBJ2-3; D call uncertain. This CDR3 has 12 residues. V dropped 5 bases and J dropped 6 bases, with 9 bases sitting between them. The germline V gene encodes CDR1 LNHNV and CDR2 YYDKDF (reference sequence). The CDR3 region has the DNA TGTGCCACCAGCTCCTCAAGGGATACGCAGTATTTT. Residues: CATSSSRDTQYF.

The V call is TRBV2, the J call TRBJ2-7; 7 bases line up with TRBD1. J was trimmed by 2 bases and V by 6 bases; bases with no gene match: 7. The CDR3 totals 14 residues. Germline CDR1 reads SNHLY; CDR2 reads FYNNEI. DNA of the CDR3: TGTGCCAGCAGAAGAACCGGACAGGCCTACGAGCAGTACTTC. Translating it yields CASRRTGQAYEQYF.

Written as DNA, the CDR3 is TGCAGCGTTGAAAGGGAATACAATGAGCAGTTCTTC. It encodes CSVEREYNEQFF. The chain links TRBV29-1 to TRBJ2-1, with D uncertain. The CDR3 totals 12 residues. The V end lost 2 bases, the J end lost 4 bases, and 6 bases lay between the germline ends. The V gene's germline CDR1 is SQVTM and CDR2 ANQGSEA.

The V gene is TRBV28, the J gene TRBJ1-1; D remains ambiguous. CDR1 and CDR2 from the germline V gene are MDHEN and SYDVKM. This CDR3 contains 14 residues. Trimming left V 7 bases short and J 0 bases short, with 12 bases between. The CDR3 DNA is TGTGCCAGCAAAGTATATGGGCTGAACACTGAAGCTTTCTTT. Its translation is CASKVYGLNTEAFF.

This clone was observed once. The rearrangement joins TRBV7-2 to TRBJ2-5; 7 bases are a match to TRBD1. Germline CDR1 and CDR2: SGHTA and FQGNSA. J lost 5 bases, V lost 5 bases, and 11 bases had no gene match. There are 15 residues in the CDR3. In nucleotides, the CDR3 is TGTGCCAGCAGCCTACAACCACAGGGGTGGGAGACCCAGTACTTC. It yields the protein CASSLQPQGWETQYF.

The chain combines TRBV11-2 with TRBJ2-2; TRBD1 aligns across 7 bases. J gave up 0 bases and V 5 bases, and 3 bases lay outside the gene matches. Germline V lookup: CDR1 SGHAT, CDR2 FQNNGV. The CDR3 length is 15 residues. Here the CDR3 reads CASSRDRANTGELFF. CDR3 nucleotide sequence: TGTGCCAGCAGCAGGGACAGAGCGAACACCGGGGAGCTGTTTTTT.

The chain recombines TRBV2 with TRBJ2-3; 12 bases match TRBD2. The CDR3 has 15 residues. CDR1 and CDR2 (germline): SNHLY, FYNNEI. After removal of 6 bases from V and 6 bases from J, the junction contained 7 bases not matched to a gene. CDR3 DNA: TGTGCCAGCAGACGACTAGCGGGAGATCCGGATACGCAGTATTTT. Protein product: CASRRLAGDPDTQYF.

The chain carries TRBV6-5 and TRBJ1-3, with a weak D call TRBD1 (5 bases). V was shortened by 0 bases and J by 0 bases, with 9 bases between the two germline ends. The germline V gene has CDR1 MNHEY and CDR2 SVGAGI. There are 16 residues in the CDR3. CDR3 nucleotide sequence: TGTGCCAGCAGTTACTCGGGGGATTTCTCTGGAAACACCATATATTTT. This encodes CASSYSGDFSGNTIYF.

The V call is TRBV10-3, the J call TRBJ1-3; no firm D call. Trimming took 5 bases from V and 0 from J, leaving 14 bases between them. The CDR3 consists of 16 residues. The germline V gene has CDR1 ENHRY and CDR2 SYGVKD. CDR3 protein: CAISKKEMSSGNTIYF. CDR3 bases: TGTGCCATCAGTAAGAAGGAGATGAGCTCTGGAAACACCATATATTTT.

The chain couples TRBV7-3 to TRBJ2-1; tentative D call: TRBD1 (6 bases). The germline V and J ends were trimmed by 5 bases and 4 bases, with 15 bases remaining between them. The CDR3 totals 15 residues. Germline CDR1 reads SGHTA; CDR2 reads FQGTGA. Here the CDR3 reads CASSPSPGQYNEQFF. In nucleotides, the CDR3 is TGTGCCAGCAGCCCCTCCCCCGGACAGTACAATGAGCAGTTCTTC.

The chain is built from TRBV5-1 and TRBJ2-2; D is unresolved. V was clipped by 4 bases and J by 0 bases, with 7 bases between them. CDR1 and CDR2 (germline): SGHRS, YFSETQ. CDR3 size: 14 residues. CDR3: CASSPETNTGELFF. The CDR3 DNA sequence: TGCGCCAGCAGCCCTGAAACGAACACCGGGGAGCTGTTTTTT. Full variable domain (missing parts from reference TRBV5-1 and TRBJ2-2): KAGVTQTPRYLIKTRGQQVTLSCSPISGHRSVSWYQQTPGQGLQFLFEYFSETQRNKGNFPGRFSGRQFSNSRSEMNVSTLELGDSALYLCASSPETNTGELFFGEGSRLTVL.

The rearrangement joins TRBV6-6 to TRBJ2-1; D may be TRBD2 (5 bases). This CDR3 has 13 residues. V was clipped by 6 bases and J by 6 bases, with 12 bases between them. Germline V CDR1 and CDR2: MNHNY, SVGAGI (reference sequence). The CDR3 sequence is CASRRELGNEQFF. CDR3 in DNA: TGTGCCAGCAGGAGGGAGCTGGGCAATGAGCAGTTCTTC.

The rearrangement links TRBV30 to TRBJ2-1; D is tentatively TRBD1 or TRBD2 (6 bases each). CDR1 and CDR2 from the germline V gene are GTSNPN and SVGIG (reference sequence). Trimming removed 2 bases from V and 7 bases from J, with 15 bases in between. The CDR3 spans 14 residues. CDR3 in amino acids: CAWSQEGVKNEQFF. The CDR3 bases are TGTGCCTGGAGTCAGGAGGGGGTGAAAAATGAGCAGTTCTTC.

This clone has only one observation. The chain couples TRBV7-6 to TRBJ2-3; 9 positions match TRBD2. Germline V lookup: CDR1 SGHVS, CDR2 FNYEAQ. V lost 5 bases and J lost 8; bases outside the gene matches: 20. This CDR3 is 18 amino acids long. The CDR3 nucleotides are TGTGCCAGCAGCCTTGGATGGGGTAGCGGGAGTGTTTTTCGTACGCAGTATTTT. Translating it yields CASSLGWGSGSVFRTQYF.

The chain carries TRBV28 and TRBJ2-7; TRBD1 aligns across 11 bases. V shed 7 bases and J 6 bases; nucleotides not matched to a gene: 11. Germline CDR1 and CDR2: MDHEN and SYDVKM. This CDR3 comprises 15 residues. The CDR3 coding sequence is TGTGCCAGCATCCACTCGGGACAGGGGGGGAGCGAGCAGTACTTC. This sequence encodes CASIHSGQGGSEQYF.